Below, 29 T cell receptor beta chains from the same sample are listed, as sequenced in a study of neurological immune-mediated disorders. TCRdb re-called the 5' RACE reads through MiXCR, storing one row per CDR3 protein. The sample yields 9,500 to 13,000 distinct CDR3 sequences, over 20% seen once. Input material: CD8+ T cells from blood. These receptors all come from a woman in her fifties or sixties with HTLV-1-associated myelopathy (HAM/TSP).

In this sample, this clonotype turned up many times. This sequence joins TRBV9 and TRBJ2-5, with 10 bases matching TRBD1. The junction had 10 bases not matched to a gene; V was cut back by 3 bases and J by 5 bases. This CDR3 comprises 16 residues. Germline CDR1 reads SGDLS; CDR2 reads YYNGEE. CDR3 nucleotide sequence: TGTGCCAGCAGCGCAATTGACAGGGGGCGGTGGGAGACCCAGTACTTC. This sequence encodes CASSAIDRGRWETQYF.

This sequence joins TRBV4-1 and TRBJ2-3; the match to TRBD2 covers 8 bases. CDR3 size: 15 residues. J gave up 3 bases and V 6 bases, and 8 bases lay outside the gene matches. Germline V CDR1 and CDR2: MGHRA, YSYEKL. CDR3 residues: CASREGRGATDTQYF. DNA of the CDR3: TGCGCCAGCAGAGAGGGGCGGGGGGCAACAGATACGCAGTATTTT.

The chain employs TRBV9 and TRBJ2-7; D call uncertain. V gave up 3 bases and J gave up 0 bases, with 4 bases separating them. CDR1 is SGDLS and CDR2 is YYNGEE in the germline V gene. CDR3 length: 12 residues. CDR3 bases: TGTGCCAGCAGCGGGAGCTCCTACGAGCAGTACTTC. Translation: CASSGSSYEQYF. The full variable domain, rest sourced from reference TRBV9 and TRBJ2-7, is DSGVTQTPKHLITATGQRVTLRCSPRSGDLSVYWYQQSLDQGLQFLIQYYNGEERAKGNILERFSAQQFPDLHSELNLSSLELGDSALYFCASSGSSYEQYFGPGTRLTVT.

This clonotype was seen repeatedly, ten times or more. The chain couples TRBV20-1 to TRBJ2-7, with D hard to call. CDR1 is DFQATT and CDR2 is SNEGSKA in the germline V gene (reference sequence). Deletions cut 3 bases from V and 0 bases from J, with 9 bases between. This CDR3 is built from 13 residues. The CDR3 DNA is TGCAGTGCTAGTCAACGGAGCTCCTACGAGCAGTACTTC. This codes for CSASQRSSYEQYF.

This clonotype was seen many times. This chain uses TRBV6-6 with TRBJ2-1; 9 nucleotides agree with TRBD2. V lost 4 bases and J lost 6; bases outside the gene matches: 13. The CDR3 loop spans 17 amino acids. Germline V gene sequence: CDR1 MNHNY, CDR2 SVGAGI (reference sequence). The CDR3: CASSFSSLAGGRNEQFF. The CDR3 DNA sequence: TGTGCCAGCAGTTTCAGTTCCTTGGCGGGGGGGCGCAATGAGCAGTTCTTC.

This clonotype showed up many times. The V and J genes are TRBV11-2 and TRBJ1-5; D not certain. CDR3 length equals 15 residues. Trimming left V 0 bases short and J 7 bases short, with 13 bases between. Germline V gives CDR1 SGHAT, CDR2 FQNNGV. CDR3 sequence reads: CASSLDPLGRQPQHF. As DNA, the CDR3 is TGTGCCAGCAGCTTAGATCCCCTCGGGAGGCAGCCCCAGCATTTT.

The chain joins TRBV4-1 to TRBJ1-5; no clear D. Deletions cut 0 bases from V and 3 bases from J, with 3 bases between. Germline V gene lookup returns CDR1 MGHRA and CDR2 YSYEKL. This CDR3 region has 13 residues. The CDR3 DNA reads as TGCGCCAGCAGCCAAGACCCCAATCAGCCCCAGCATTTT. Translation: CASSQDPNQPQHF.

This clonotype was recorded many times. V gene TRBV7-8 combines with J gene TRBJ2-7; D gene uncertain. V was cut by 1 base and J by 7 bases, with 17 bases left in between. Germline CDR1 SGHVS, CDR2 FQNEAQ. CDR3 size: 15 residues. This chain's CDR3 is CASSLGSVTPKEQYF. The CDR3 DNA is TGTGCCAGCAGCTTAGGCTCGGTCACCCCAAAGGAGCAGTACTTC.

This clonotype was seen many times. V is TRBV5-1 and J is TRBJ2-7, with a tentative D call TRBD2 (7 bases). The germline V gene has CDR1 SGHRS and CDR2 YFSETQ. Trimming stripped 3 bases from V and 0 bases from J, with 16 bases between. The CDR3 is 16 amino acids. CDR3 DNA sequence: TGCGCCAGCAGCTCGAAACGGGGGGCCGACTCCTACGAGCAGTACTTC. Protein product: CASSSKRGADSYEQYF.

In its sample, this clonotype was seen many times. The V and J genes are TRBV4-1 and TRBJ2-7, with D maybe TRBD1 (6 bases). The CDR3 spans 15 residues. Germline-derived CDR1 and CDR2 are MGHRA and YSYEKL. V gave up 4 bases and J gave up 3 bases, with 16 bases separating them. Here the CDR3 DNA reads TGCGCCAGCAGCCGAGGGGACAAGGGCTTCTACGAGCAGTACTTC. Its translation is CASSRGDKGFYEQYF.

As to this clonotype: One end of the junction is discordant with germline, which a read error may explain. J is TRBJ1-6 and V is TRBV6-5; 7 nucleotides agree with TRBD1. Per germline, CDR1 MNHEY and CDR2 SVGAGI. CDR3 size: 14 residues. CDR3 DNA sequence: TGTGCCAGTAGTCCCGGGACAGTTTATTCACGCCTCCACTTT. Protein: CASSPGTVYSRLHF.

This clonotype came up many times. V gene TRBV20-1 combines with J gene TRBJ2-7, with a tentative D call TRBD2 (7 bases). The germline V gene encodes CDR1 DFQATT and CDR2 SNEGSKA (reference sequence). This CDR3 has 16 residues. V was cut by 4 bases and J by 3 bases, with 22 bases left in between. The CDR3 nucleotides read TGCAGTGCTACGCTCCTTGGGGGGGCCTCCGTCTACGAGCAGTACTTC. As protein: CSATLLGGASVYEQYF.

This clonotype has a count of ten or more. This chain links TRBV6-5 with TRBJ1-3; the D gene is possibly TRBD1 (5 bases). Trimming took 2 bases from V and 6 from J, leaving 17 bases between them. The CDR3 consists of 16 residues. Germline assignment: CDR1 MNHEY and CDR2 SVGAGI. DNA of the CDR3: TGTGCCAGCAGTTACAAAGGGGCAGTTAAAGTAAACACCATATATTTT. Its translation is CASSYKGAVKVNTIYF.

This clonotype was seen once. The chain is built from TRBV6-5 and TRBJ1-5; D is uncertain. Trimming removed 10 bases from V and 2 bases from J, with 12 bases in between. The germline gives CDR1 MNHEY, CDR2 SVGAGI. The CDR3 has 13 residues. The CDR3, as DNA: TGTGCCACCGGATTTATGGGCAATCAGCCCCAGCATTTT. As protein: CATGFMGNQPQHF.

V gene TRBV29-1 combines with J gene TRBJ1-2; a possible D gene is TRBD1 (5 bases). The CDR3 has 13 amino acids. Trimming shortened V by 4 bases and J by 0 bases, and 9 bases separated the two germline ends. CDR1 and CDR2 (germline): SQVTM, ANQGSEA. CDR3 bases: TGCAGCGTTGGTGACAGTCCTAACTATGGCTACACCTTC. Amino acids: CSVGDSPNYGYTF.

V usage is TRBV18 and J usage is TRBJ1-3; D is ambiguous. Trimming took 0 bases from V and 3 from J, leaving 6 bases between them. This CDR3 has 14 residues. Germline-derived CDR1 and CDR2 are KGHSH and LQKENI. The DNA of the CDR3 is TGTGCCAGCTCACCACCGGGGAATGGAAACACCATATATTTT. Protein: CASSPPGNGNTIYF.

This clonotype appeared many times. The V call is TRBV10-2, the J call TRBJ2-7; possibly TRBD2 for D (5 bases). This CDR3 is 15 amino acids long. V was shortened by 7 bases and J by 0 bases, with 16 bases between the two germline ends. CDR1 WSHSY and CDR2 SAAADI come from the germline V gene. Here the CDR3 DNA reads TGCGCCAGCAACCTTGGCGGCGGGCCCTCCTACGAGCAGTACTTC. Protein: CASNLGGGPSYEQYF.

This clonotype was seen many times. The chain links TRBV6-6 to TRBJ1-3, with D tentatively TRBD1 (5 bases). Deletions cut 5 bases from V and 1 base from J, with 9 bases between. Germline loops: CDR1 MNHNY, CDR2 SVGAGI (reference sequence). The CDR3 runs to 14 residues. DNA for the CDR3: TGTGCCAGCAGTACCCGGGGGTCTGGAAACACCATATATTTT. It yields the protein CASSTRGSGNTIYF.

This clonotype was recorded many times. V gene TRBV20-1 combines with J gene TRBJ2-7; D tentatively fits TRBD1 or TRBD2 (5 bases each). The CDR3 spans 14 residues. CDR1 and CDR2 (germline): DFQATT, SNEGSKA (reference sequence). Written as DNA, the CDR3 is TGCAGCGCAACCACCGGGACGGGTTCCTACGAGCAGTACTTC. This translates into CSATTGTGSYEQYF.

By share, this clonotype ranks as medium-sized. This sequence joins TRBV4-1 and TRBJ1-1, with D uncertain. Per the germline V gene, CDR1 is MGHRA and CDR2 is YSYEKL. CDR3 size: 13 residues. Trimming removed 4 bases at V and 3 bases at J, with 9 bases between. CDR3 DNA sequence: TGCGCCAGCAGCCCCCGGGTCCACACTGAAGCTTTCTTT. The encoded protein is CASSPRVHTEAFF.

This clonotype was found many times. CDR3 sequence: CASRGGHPVGTQYF. The CDR3 DNA is TGCGCCAGCAGGGGGGGACACCCGGTGGGGACCCAGTACTTC. J is TRBJ2-5 and V is TRBV10-2, with D perhaps TRBD1 or TRBD2 (6 bases each). With 6 bases removed from V and 7 bases from J, the gap between germline ends came to 18 bases. The length of the CDR3 is 14 residues. From germline, CDR1 is WSHSY and CDR2 SAAADI.

Ten or more counts support this clonotype. The chain uses TRBV5-1 and TRBJ2-7, with 9 nucleotides matching TRBD1. Germline assignment: CDR1 SGHRS and CDR2 YFSETQ. J lost 3 bases, V lost 0 bases, and 4 bases had no gene match. The CDR3 spans 15 residues. The DNA of the CDR3 is TGCGCCAGCAGCTTGGGGACAGGGGACGGCTACGAGCAGTACTTC. This translates into CASSLGTGDGYEQYF.

This clonotype was found many times. This sequence joins TRBV20-1 and TRBJ1-1; possibly TRBD1 for D (5 bases). The germline gives CDR1 DFQATT, CDR2 SNEGSKA (reference sequence). The CDR3 is made up of 12 amino acids. The V gene lost 3 bases and the J gene lost 3 bases, with 8 bases spanning the gap. The CDR3 here is CSASSRDTEAFF. In DNA, the CDR3 is TGCAGTGCTAGTTCCAGGGACACTGAAGCTTTCTTT.

The sample holds a few counts of this clonotype. This chain's CDR3 is CASSRGAANEQFF. The CDR3, as DNA: TGTGCCAGCAGTCGGGGGGCGGCCAATGAGCAGTTCTTC. This chain joins TRBV27 and TRBJ2-1; possibly TRBD2 for D (7 bases). Germline V gene data show CDR1 as MNHEY and CDR2 as SMNVEV (reference sequence). Trimming removed 5 bases at V and 6 bases at J, with 11 bases between. CDR3 length: 13 residues.

This clonotype has at least ten counts. The chain recombines TRBV2 with TRBJ2-3, with 8 positions matching TRBD2. This CDR3 has 16 amino acids. Germline V CDR1 and CDR2: SNHLY, FYNNEI. Trimming at V came to 2 bases and at J to 6 bases, leaving 10 bases not matched to a gene. This chain's CDR3 is CASSELAGGLADTQYF. DNA for the CDR3: TGTGCCAGCAGTGAACTCGCGGGGGGCCTCGCGGATACGCAGTATTTT.

There are a few counts of this clonotype. The chain employs TRBV12-3 or TRBV12-4 and TRBJ1-1, with 7 bases that match TRBD1. The CDR3 is 13 residues long. The V segment lost 5 bases and the J segment 4 bases; nucleotides outside the gene matches: 4. CDR3 sequence reads: CASSPPGGTEAFF. CDR3 in DNA: TGTGCCAGCAGTCCCCCAGGGGGCACTGAAGCTTTCTTT.

In its sample, this clonotype was seen a few times. The CDR3 protein is CSARAYGGAYNEQFF. The CDR3 nucleotides are TGCAGTGCTAGAGCGTACGGGGGGGCTTACAATGAGCAGTTCTTC. This chain links TRBV20-1 with TRBJ2-1; 8 bases match TRBD2. There are 15 residues in the CDR3. The trim removed 1 base at V and 4 bases at J, leaving 6 bases unmatched. From germline, CDR1 is DFQATT and CDR2 SNEGSKA (reference sequence).

This clonotype was seen ten or more times. The rearrangement uses TRBV20-1 and TRBJ1-1; D might be TRBD1 (6 bases). CDR3 length: 16 amino acids. V gave up 1 base and J gave up 0 bases, with 15 bases separating them. Germline V gene sequence: CDR1 DFQATT, CDR2 SNEGSKA (reference sequence). The CDR3 loop reads CSARGPTGGMNTEAFF. CDR3 DNA sequence: TGCAGTGCTAGAGGACCGACAGGAGGCATGAACACTGAAGCTTTCTTT.

There are a few counts of this clonotype. The chain uses TRBV30 and TRBJ1-3; D is uncertain. The CDR3 consists of 13 residues. V lost 1 base and J lost 1, with 5 bases in between. Germline V gene sequence: CDR1 GTSNPN, CDR2 SVGIG (reference sequence). The CDR3 here is CAWSEGSGNTIYF. DNA of the CDR3: TGTGCCTGGAGTGAAGGGTCTGGAAACACCATATATTTT.